Each of the 18 T cell receptor beta chains below was sequenced from the same sample in a study of cytomegalovirus exposure and HLA in healthy donors. The study ran its PCR with 60 Vbeta and 13 Jbeta primers. Measured with immunoSEQ multiplex PCR; TCRdb has only the in-frame clones, and not every one. The data hold about 150,000 clones, with about 84% observed a single time. Material: PBMCs. Every receptor here comes from a woman in her forties in good health and CMV-seropositive.

CDR3 sequence: CASSPGQGAKLFYGYTF. CDR3 nucleotides: TGTGCCAGCAGCCCGGGACAGGGGGCAAAACTGTTCTATGGCTACACCTTC. The chain employs TRBV5-4 and TRBJ1-2; TRBD1 aligns across 12 bases. The CDR3 length is 17 residues. Trimming at V came to 4 bases and at J to 4 bases, leaving 11 bases not matched to a gene. Per the germline V gene, CDR1 is SGHNT and CDR2 is YYREEE (reference sequence).

This clone was counted a single time. Here the CDR3 DNA reads TGTGCCACCAGCAGACCCCCGGGACTAGCGGTACCTGATACGCAGTATTTT. This sequence encodes CATSRPPGLAVPDTQYF. The rearrangement joins TRBV15 to TRBJ2-3; TRBD2 agrees at 11 bases. The CDR3 has 17 amino acids. Looked up from germline, CDR1 is LNHNV and CDR2 is YYDKDF (reference sequence). The junction had 10 bases not matched to a gene; V was cut back by 2 bases and J by 6 bases.

This rearrangement joins TRBV4-1 to TRBJ2-4; TRBD2 matches at 9 bases. V lost 1 base to trimming and J lost 0 bases; unmatched junction nucleotides: 7. The CDR3 extends over 18 amino acids. Germline-derived CDR1 and CDR2 are MGHRA and YSYEKL. The CDR3 nucleotides are TGCGCCAGCAGCCAAGGGGTAGCTAGCGGGAAAGCCAAAAACATTCAGTACTTC. Its translation is CASSQGVASGKAKNIQYF.

This clone was detected once. The genes are TRBV18 and TRBJ1-1; TRBD1 matches at 11 bases. CDR3 size: 14 residues. V gave up 3 bases and J gave up 11 bases; unmatched junction bases: 8. Germline CDR1 reads KGHSH; CDR2 reads LQKENI. The CDR3 reads CASSPGQGEPRAFF. CDR3 DNA sequence: TGTGCCAGCTCACCGGGACAGGGGGAACCTAGGGCTTTCTTT.

The J gene is TRBJ2-7, the V gene TRBV25-1; 14 bases are shared with TRBD2. Germline assignment: CDR1 MGHDK and CDR2 SYGVNS. This CDR3 contains 16 residues. Trimming at V came to 4 bases and at J to 7 bases, leaving 9 bases not matched to a gene. CDR3 nucleotides: TGTGCCAGCAGTGGCGGACTAGCGGGGGGTCCGAGAGAGCAGTACTTC. Its protein is CASSGGLAGGPREQYF.

This clone occurred a few times. This chain links TRBV28 with TRBJ2-5, with 9 bases matching TRBD1. Germline loops: CDR1 MDHEN, CDR2 SYDVKM. After removal of 6 bases from V and 6 bases from J, the junction contained 5 bases not matched to a gene. The CDR3 is made up of 13 amino acids. CDR3 DNA: TGTGCCAGCAGCTCACAGGGGGCGAAGACCCAGTACTTC. Translation gives CASSSQGAKTQYF.

The V and J genes are TRBV6-1 and TRBJ1-4; possible D gene TRBD1, 6 bases. V shed 2 bases and J shed 8 bases, with 27 bases lying between them. The V gene's germline CDR1 is MNHNS and CDR2 SASEGT. This CDR3 has 19 amino acids. This chain's CDR3 is CASSESNGGGVGLEEKLFF. CDR3 bases: TGTGCCAGCAGTGAATCGAATGGGGGGGGCGTAGGTTTAGAGGAAAAACTGTTTTTT.

This chain connects TRBV7-9 to TRBJ2-5; 11 positions agree with TRBD2. V was clipped by 5 bases and J by 1 base; unmatched bases: 15. The CDR3 contains 19 residues. Germline CDR1 reads SEHNR; CDR2 reads FQNEAQ (reference sequence). The DNA for the CDR3 is TGTGCCAGCAGCCCGTGGATAGCGGGAGGGAGGGGCCTCCAAGAGACCCAGTACTTC. This gives the protein CASSPWIAGGRGLQETQYF.

This chain uses TRBV6-5 with TRBJ2-7, with TRBD2 matching over 12 bases. J was trimmed by 3 bases and V by 4 bases; bases with no gene match: 7. Germline values: CDR1 MNHEY, CDR2 SVGAGI. The CDR3 length is 16 residues. The CDR3 here is CASSFRTSGTIYEQYF. As DNA, the CDR3 is TGTGCCAGCAGTTTCAGGACTAGCGGGACAATCTACGAGCAGTACTTC.

This clone was detected only a few times. The V gene is TRBV7-9, the J gene TRBJ2-5; no firm D call. V gave up 5 bases and J gave up 7 bases, with 14 bases separating them. Germline V lookup: CDR1 SEHNR, CDR2 FQNEAQ (reference sequence). CDR3 length equals 13 residues. The CDR3 DNA is TGTGCCAGCAGCCCCCGGGTGACGGGGACCCAGTACTTC. This gives the protein CASSPRVTGTQYF. Filled out from reference TRBV7-9 and TRBJ2-5, the complete variable domain reads DTGVSQNPRHKITKRGQNVTFRCDPISEHNRLYWYRQTLGQGPEFLTYFQNEAQLEKSRLLSDRFSAERPKGSFSTLEIQRTEQGDSAMYLCASSPRVTGTQYFGPGTRLLVL.

The genes are TRBV6-5 and TRBJ2-1; D is possibly TRBD1 (5 bases). Looked up from germline, CDR1 is MNHEY and CDR2 is SVGAGI. This CDR3 is built from 14 residues. Between the trimmed V and J ends, which lost 8 bases and 7 bases, there was a span of 18 bases. CDR3 region: CASSYQGSPNEQFF. The CDR3 nucleotides are TGTGCCAGCTCATACCAGGGATCCCCTAATGAGCAGTTCTTC.

The chain combines TRBV18 with TRBJ2-6; D perhaps matches TRBD2 (5 bases). Trimming pared 6 bases from V and 6 bases from J, leaving 21 bases between. The length of the CDR3 is 17 residues. Germline-derived CDR1 and CDR2 are KGHSH and LQKENI. The CDR3 region has the DNA TGTGCCAGCTCTCGCGCCGGAGGTAACCCAAAGGCCAACGTCCTGACTTTC. Translation gives CASSRAGGNPKANVLTF. The full variable domain, completed using reference TRBV18 and TRBJ2-6, is NAGVMQNPRHLVRRRGQEARLRCSPMKGHSHVYWYRQLPEEGLKFMVYLQKENIIDESGMPKERFSAEFPKEGPSILRIQQVVRGDSAAYFCASSRAGGNPKANVLTFGAGSRLTVL.

The chain carries TRBV15 and TRBJ2-4; TRBD2 matches 8 bases. V was clipped by 6 bases and J by 7 bases; unmatched bases: 5. This CDR3 region has 13 residues. The germline CDR1 and CDR2 sequences are LNHNV and YYDKDF (reference sequence). The CDR3 nucleotides are TGTGCCACCAGGTCGGGGGGGCGGAACATTCAGTACTTC. Translated: CATRSGGRNIQYF.

The chain combines TRBV7-9 with TRBJ2-1; 9 positions match TRBD2. The germline CDR1 and CDR2 sequences are SEHNR and FQNEAQ (reference sequence). With 7 bases clipped from V and 2 bases from J, the junction kept 18 bases outside the gene matches. This CDR3 spans 19 amino acids. CDR3 in DNA: TGTGCCAGCAAAGGCCGACTAGCGGAGGAGGGGAGGACCTACAATGAGCAGTTCTTC. This gives the protein CASKGRLAEEGRTYNEQFF.

V gene TRBV5-1 combines with J gene TRBJ2-3, with 11 bases fitting TRBD2. The junction had 5 bases not matched to a gene; V was cut back by 4 bases and J by 4 bases. The CDR3 is 15 amino acids. Per germline, CDR1 SGHRS and CDR2 YFSETQ. CDR3 protein: CASSPLAGGSDTQYF. The CDR3 DNA reads as TGCGCCAGCAGCCCTCTAGCGGGAGGATCAGATACGCAGTATTTT.

The chain carries TRBV5-1 and TRBJ2-1; 7 nucleotides match TRBD1. The CDR3 covers 14 residues. V gave up 1 base and J gave up 5 bases; unmatched junction bases: 3. CDR1 and CDR2 from the germline V gene are SGHRS and YFSETQ. The CDR3 loop reads CASSLFQGDNEQFF. The CDR3 DNA follows: TGCGCCAGCAGCTTGTTCCAGGGGGACAATGAGCAGTTCTTC.

This clone occurred a few times. The chain employs TRBV11-3 and TRBJ2-5, with TRBD2 matching over 9 bases. The V gene's germline CDR1 is SGHNT and CDR2 YENEEA. J was trimmed by 5 bases and V by 1 base; bases with no gene match: 11. The CDR3 loop spans 17 amino acids. The CDR3 sequence: CASSLGFGGRAVETQYF. The CDR3 DNA sequence: TGTGCCAGCAGCTTAGGATTCGGCGGGAGGGCCGTGGAGACCCAGTACTTC.

The chain links TRBV7-3 to TRBJ1-1; tentatively, D is TRBD1 (6 bases). Deletions cut 5 bases from V and 3 bases from J, with 16 bases between. The V gene's germline CDR1 is SGHTA and CDR2 FQGTGA. The CDR3 consists of 15 residues. CDR3 amino acids: CASSNYPGQYTEAFF. The CDR3 DNA is TGTGCCAGCAGCAATTATCCCGGACAGTACACTGAAGCTTTCTTT.